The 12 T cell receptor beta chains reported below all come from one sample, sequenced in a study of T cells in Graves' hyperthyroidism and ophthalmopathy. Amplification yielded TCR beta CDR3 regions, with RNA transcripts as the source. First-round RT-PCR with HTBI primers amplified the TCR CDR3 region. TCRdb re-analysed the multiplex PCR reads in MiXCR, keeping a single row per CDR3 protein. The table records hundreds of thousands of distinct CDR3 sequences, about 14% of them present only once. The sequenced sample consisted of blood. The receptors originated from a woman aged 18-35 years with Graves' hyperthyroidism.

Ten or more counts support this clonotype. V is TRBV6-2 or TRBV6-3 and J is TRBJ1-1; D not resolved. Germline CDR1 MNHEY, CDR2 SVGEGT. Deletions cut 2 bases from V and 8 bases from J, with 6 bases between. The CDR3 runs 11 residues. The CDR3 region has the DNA TGTGCCAGCAGTTACCTTTCAGAAGCTTTCTTT. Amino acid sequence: CASSYLSEAFF.

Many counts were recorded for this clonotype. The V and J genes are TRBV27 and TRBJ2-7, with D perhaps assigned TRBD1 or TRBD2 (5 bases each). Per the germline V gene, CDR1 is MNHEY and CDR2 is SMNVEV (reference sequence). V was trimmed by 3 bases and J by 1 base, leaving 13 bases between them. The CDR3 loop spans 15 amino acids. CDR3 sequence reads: CASSFRGRNSYEQYF. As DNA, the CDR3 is TGTGCCAGCAGTTTTAGGGGACGGAATTCCTACGAGCAGTACTTC.

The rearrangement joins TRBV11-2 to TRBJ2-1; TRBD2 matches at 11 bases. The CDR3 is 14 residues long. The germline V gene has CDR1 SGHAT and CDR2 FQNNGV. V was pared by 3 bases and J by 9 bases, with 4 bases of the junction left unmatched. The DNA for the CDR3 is TGTGCCAGCAGCTTGACTAGCGGGATTGGTGAGCAGTTCTTC. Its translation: CASSLTSGIGEQFF.

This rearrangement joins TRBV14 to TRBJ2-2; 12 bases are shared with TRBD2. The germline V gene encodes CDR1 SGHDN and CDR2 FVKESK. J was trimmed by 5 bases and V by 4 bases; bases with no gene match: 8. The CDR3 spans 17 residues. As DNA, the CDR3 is TGTGCCAGCAGCCGAGGACTAGCGGGGCCCATTACCGGGGAGCTGTTTTTT. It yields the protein CASSRGLAGPITGELFF.

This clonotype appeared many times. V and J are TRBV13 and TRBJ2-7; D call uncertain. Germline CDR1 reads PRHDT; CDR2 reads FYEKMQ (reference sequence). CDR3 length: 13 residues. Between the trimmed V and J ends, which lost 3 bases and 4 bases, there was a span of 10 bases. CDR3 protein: CASSFLIEYEQYF. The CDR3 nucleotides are TGTGCCAGCAGCTTCCTCATTGAGTACGAGCAGTACTTC.

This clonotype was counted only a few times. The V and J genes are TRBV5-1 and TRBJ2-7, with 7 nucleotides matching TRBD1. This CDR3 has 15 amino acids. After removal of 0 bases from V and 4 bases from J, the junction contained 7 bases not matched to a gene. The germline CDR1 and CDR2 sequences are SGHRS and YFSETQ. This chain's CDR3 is CASSLEGTEIYEQYF. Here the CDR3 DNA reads TGCGCCAGCAGCTTGGAAGGGACAGAGATTTACGAGCAGTACTTC. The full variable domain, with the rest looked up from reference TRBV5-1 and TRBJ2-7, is KAGVTQTPRYLIKTRGQQVTLSCSPISGHRSVSWYQQTPGQGLQFLFEYFSETQRNKGNFPGRFSGRQFSNSRSEMNVSTLELGDSALYLCASSLEGTEIYEQYFGPGTRLTVT.

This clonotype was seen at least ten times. CDR3 protein: CAWSVYNEQFF. The CDR3 nucleotides are TGTGCCTGGAGTGTTTACAATGAGCAGTTCTTC. V usage is TRBV30 and J usage is TRBJ2-1; D is ambiguous. Germline V gives CDR1 GTSNPN, CDR2 SVGIG (reference sequence). CDR3 size: 11 residues. The germline V and J ends were trimmed by 0 bases and 4 bases, with 1 base remaining between them.

Here the CDR3 reads CASSTDRGREKLFF. The CDR3 nucleotides are TGTGCCAGCAGTACCGACAGGGGGCGGGAAAAACTGTTTTTT. The chain couples TRBV6-1 to TRBJ1-4; 10 positions agree with TRBD1. CDR3 length: 14 amino acids. Per the germline V gene, CDR1 is MNHNS and CDR2 is SASEGT. Trimming at V came to 5 bases and at J to 8 bases, leaving 5 bases not matched to a gene.

The chain's CDR3 is CASSLAGEMETQYF. The CDR3 bases are TGTGCCAGCAGTCTAGCGGGAGAGATGGAGACCCAGTACTTC. The chain joins TRBV28 to TRBJ2-5, with 10 positions matching TRBD2. This CDR3 is built from 14 residues. J lost 5 bases, V lost 5 bases, and 5 bases had no gene match. CDR1 is MDHEN, CDR2 SYDVKM, per germline.

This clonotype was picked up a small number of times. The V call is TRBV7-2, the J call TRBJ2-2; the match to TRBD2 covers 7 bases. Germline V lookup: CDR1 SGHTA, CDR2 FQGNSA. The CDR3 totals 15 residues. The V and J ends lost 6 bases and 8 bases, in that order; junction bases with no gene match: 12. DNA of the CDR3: TGTGCCAGCAGGTTCGAAGCGGGATTCCGAGGGGAGCTGTTTTTT. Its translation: CASRFEAGFRGELFF.

The CDR3 DNA sequence: TGTGCCAGTAGTCTACCCCTTTGGGACAGGGGAACAGATACGCAGTATTTT. Its protein is CASSLPLWDRGTDTQYF. The chain joins TRBV19 to TRBJ2-3; 10 bases are a match to TRBD1. Germline values: CDR1 LNHDA, CDR2 SQIVND (reference sequence). With V trimmed by 5 bases and J by 3 bases, 11 bases remained unmatched. This CDR3 region has 17 residues.

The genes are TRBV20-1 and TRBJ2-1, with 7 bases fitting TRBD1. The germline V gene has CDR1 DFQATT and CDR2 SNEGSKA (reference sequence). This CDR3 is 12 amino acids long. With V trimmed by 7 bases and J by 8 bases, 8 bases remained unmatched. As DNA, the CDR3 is TGCAGTGGTACACAGGGGTTTGATGAGCAGTTCTTC. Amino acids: CSGTQGFDEQFF.